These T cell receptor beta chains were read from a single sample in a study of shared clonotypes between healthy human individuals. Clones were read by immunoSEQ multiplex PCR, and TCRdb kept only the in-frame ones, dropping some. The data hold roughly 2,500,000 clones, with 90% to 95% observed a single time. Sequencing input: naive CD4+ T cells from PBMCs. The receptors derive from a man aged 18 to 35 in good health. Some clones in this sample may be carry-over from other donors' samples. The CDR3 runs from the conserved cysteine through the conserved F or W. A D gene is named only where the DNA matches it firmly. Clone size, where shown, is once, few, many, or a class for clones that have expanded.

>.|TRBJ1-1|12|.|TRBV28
TGTGCCAGCAGTTTTGTGGGGGGGTTGGCTTTCTTT
CASSFVGGLAFF
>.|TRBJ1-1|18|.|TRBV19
TGTGCCAGTAGTAACAAATATATCCGGGACAACAGGAACACTGAAGCTTTCTTT
CASSNKYIRDNRNTEAFF
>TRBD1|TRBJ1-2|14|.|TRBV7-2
TGTGCCAGCAGCTTAGAGGACAGGGGGTACGGCTACACCTTC
CASSLEDRGYGYTF
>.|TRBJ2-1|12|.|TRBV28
TGTGCCACCCGGGCAGGGGGGGGTGAGCAGTTCTTC
CATRAGGGEQFF
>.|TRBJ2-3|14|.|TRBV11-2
TGTGCCAGCAGACGGACGGCCGCAGCCGATACGCAGTATTTT
CASRRTAAADTQYF
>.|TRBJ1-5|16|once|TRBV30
TGTGCCTGGACCAAGGTGGGACACCCCAGAAATCAGCCCCAGCATTTT
CAWTKVGHPRNQPQHF
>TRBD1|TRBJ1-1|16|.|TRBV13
TGTGCCAGCAGTTTCCCGACAGGGGGGGTATTCACTGAAGCTTTCTTT
CASSFPTGGVFTEAFF
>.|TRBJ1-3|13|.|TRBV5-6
TGTGCCAGCAGCTTGTATGCTGGAAACACCATATATTTT
CASSLYAGNTIYF
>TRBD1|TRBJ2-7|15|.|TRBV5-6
TGTGCCAGCAGCATCGGGGACAGCCGATCCTACGAGCAGTACTTC
CASSIGDSRSYEQYF
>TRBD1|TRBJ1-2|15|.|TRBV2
TGTGCCAGCAGTCAAGCCCGGGACAGGGTCCATGGCTACACCTTC
CASSQARDRVHGYTF
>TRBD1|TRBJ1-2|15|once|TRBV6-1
TGTGCCAGCGCCGGGACAGACACCATCAACTATGGCTACACCTTC
CASAGTDTINYGYTF
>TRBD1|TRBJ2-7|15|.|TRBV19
TGTGCCAGTAGTATTCCTCAGGGGGCGTCTCGTGAGCAGTACTTC
CASSIPQGASREQYF
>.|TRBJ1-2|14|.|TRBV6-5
TGTGCCAGCAGTTACGCATCCGGCGTCTATGGCTACACCTTC
CASSYASGVYGYTF
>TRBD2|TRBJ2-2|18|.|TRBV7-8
TGTGCCAGCAGCCTCCCGACTAGCGGGAGGTCATTCGCCGGGGAGCTGTTTTTT
CASSLPTSGRSFAGELFF
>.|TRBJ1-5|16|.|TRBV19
TGTGCCAGTAGTATAGCCGGTCCAGGGGGCAATCAGCCCCAGCATTTT
CASSIAGPGGNQPQHF
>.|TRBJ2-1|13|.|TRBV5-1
TGCGCCAGCAGCTTGGCCGAGATGGGGGAGCAGTTCTTC
CASSLAEMGEQFF
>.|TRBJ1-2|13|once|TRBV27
TGTGCCAGCAGTCCCACATGGAGGTATGGCTACACCTTC
CASSPTWRYGYTF
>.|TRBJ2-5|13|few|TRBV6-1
TGTGCCAGCAGTGCGGGACTCAAAGAGACCCAGTACTTC
CASSAGLKETQYF
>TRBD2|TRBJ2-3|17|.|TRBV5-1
TGCGCCAGCAGCTCCCGGGGACTAGCGGAAAGCACAGATACGCAGTATTTT
CASSSRGLAESTDTQYF
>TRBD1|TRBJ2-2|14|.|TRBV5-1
TGCGCCAGCAGCTCGGACAGGGGGCGTGGGGAGCTGTTTTTT
CASSSDRGRGELFF
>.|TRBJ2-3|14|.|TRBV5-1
TGCGCCAGCAGGCGGGACAGTAGCACAGATACGCAGTATTTT
CASRRDSSTDTQYF
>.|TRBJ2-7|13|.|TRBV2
TGTGCCAGTAGGAGGACTGAATCCTACGAGCAGTACTTC
CASRRTESYEQYF
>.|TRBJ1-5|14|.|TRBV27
TGTGCCAGCAGCCTGGGGAGAAGCAATCAGCCCCAGCATTTT
CASSLGRSNQPQHF
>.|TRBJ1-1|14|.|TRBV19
TGTGCCAGTAGTGGCGGGCGCAGGAACACTGAAGCTTTCTTT
CASSGGRRNTEAFF
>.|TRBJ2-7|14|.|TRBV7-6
TGTGCCAGCAGCCCCCAAGCAGGGTCCTACGAGCAGTACTTC
CASSPQAGSYEQYF
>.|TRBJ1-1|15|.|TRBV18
TGTGCCAGCTCACCACGGGGAGTTAGGAACACTGAAGCTTTCTTT
CASSPRGVRNTEAFF
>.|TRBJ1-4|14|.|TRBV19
TGTGCCAGTAGTACCAGGTCCCGGGGGGAAAAACTGTTTTTT
CASSTRSRGEKLFF
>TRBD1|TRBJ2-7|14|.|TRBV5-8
TGTGCCAGCAGCAGGGGACAGGTTCCCTACGAGCAGTACTTC
CASSRGQVPYEQYF
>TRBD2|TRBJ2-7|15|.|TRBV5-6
TGTGCCAGCAGCTTGCTAGCGGGAGTAGTGGCGGAGCAGTACTTC
CASSLLAGVVAEQYF
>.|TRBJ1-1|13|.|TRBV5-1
TGCGCCAGCAGTTTACAGGGAAACACTGAAGCTTTCTTT
CASSLQGNTEAFF
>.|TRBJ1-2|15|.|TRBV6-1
TGTGCCAGCAGCCCGACGCGTGGGGGCTGGCAGGGCTACACCTTC
CASSPTRGGWQGYTF
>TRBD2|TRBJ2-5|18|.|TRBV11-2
TGTGCCAGCAGCTCTCGGGGGAAGCGGGAGATTTACCAAGAGACCCAGTACTTC
CASSSRGKREIYQETQYF
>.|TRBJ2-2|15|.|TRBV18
TGTGCCAGCTCGGAAAGCCACAGGGAAACCGGGGAGCTGTTTTTT
CASSESHRETGELFF
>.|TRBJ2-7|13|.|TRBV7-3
TGTGCCAGCAGCTTAATTGGGGGGTACGAGCAGTACTTC
CASSLIGGYEQYF
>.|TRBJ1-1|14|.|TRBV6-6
TGTGCCAGCAGTTACCTGGGGGGGGACACTGAAGCTTTCTTT
CASSYLGGDTEAFF
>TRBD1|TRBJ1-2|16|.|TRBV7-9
TGTGCCAGCAGCCCCCTAACCGGGACAGGGTGGAATGGCTACACCTTC
CASSPLTGTGWNGYTF
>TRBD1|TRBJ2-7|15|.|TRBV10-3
TGTGCCATCAGGGGAGTGGACAGGGAAACCTACGAGCAGTACTTC
CAIRGVDRETYEQYF
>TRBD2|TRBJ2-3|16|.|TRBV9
TGTGCCAGCAGCGCGATAACTAGCGGGAGTGGCAATACGCAGTATTTT
CASSAITSGSGNTQYF
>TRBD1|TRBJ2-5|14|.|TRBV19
TGTGCCAGCTCGCCTGGACAGGGTCAAGAGACCCAGTACTTC
CASSPGQGQETQYF
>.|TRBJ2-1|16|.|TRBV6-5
TGTGCCAGCAGTTACTCCCCAACGAGCTCCTACAATGAGCAGTTCTTC
CASSYSPTSSYNEQFF
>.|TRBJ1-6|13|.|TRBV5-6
TGTGCCAGCAGCTTTGGAGCAAATTCACCCCTCCACTTT
CASSFGANSPLHF
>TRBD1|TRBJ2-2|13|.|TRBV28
TGTGCCAGCAGGGGACAGGTAGCCGGGGAGCTGTTTTTT
CASRGQVAGELFF
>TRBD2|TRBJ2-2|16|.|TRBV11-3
TGTGCCAGCAGCCCACGGACTAGCGGTAACACCGGGGAGCTGTTTTTT
CASSPRTSGNTGELFF
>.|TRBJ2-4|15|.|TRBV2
TGTGCCAGCAGCACCTTGATGGGGGCAGGAAACATTCAGTACTTC
CASSTLMGAGNIQYF
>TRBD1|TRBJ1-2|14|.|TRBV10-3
TGTGCCATCAGTGAGCAACAGGGGGTTAGGGGCTACACCTTC
CAISEQQGVRGYTF
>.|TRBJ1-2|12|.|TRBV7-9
TGTGCCAGCAGCCAGCAGGCTTATGGCTACACCTTC
CASSQQAYGYTF